This entry features one T cell receptor (beta chain) sequence. This specimen belongs to a study of blood T cell repertoires in COVID-19. The repertoire was sequenced with immunoSEQ multiplex PCR; TCRdb's copy has only in-frame clones and lacks some. The sample lists tens of thousands of clones; about 74% were seen once. Specimen: peripheral blood. The source of this sequence is a man in his 70s with COVID-19, enrolled during active disease.

The CDR3 sequence: CASTPLGGVGYTF. The CDR3 DNA sequence: TGTGCCAGCACACCTCTAGGGGGTGTAGGCTACACCTTC. The V call is TRBV28, the J call TRBJ1-2, with D maybe TRBD1 (6 bases). V was pared by 7 bases and J by 8 bases, with 17 bases between. This CDR3 contains 13 residues. Germline V gives CDR1 MDHEN, CDR2 SYDVKM.